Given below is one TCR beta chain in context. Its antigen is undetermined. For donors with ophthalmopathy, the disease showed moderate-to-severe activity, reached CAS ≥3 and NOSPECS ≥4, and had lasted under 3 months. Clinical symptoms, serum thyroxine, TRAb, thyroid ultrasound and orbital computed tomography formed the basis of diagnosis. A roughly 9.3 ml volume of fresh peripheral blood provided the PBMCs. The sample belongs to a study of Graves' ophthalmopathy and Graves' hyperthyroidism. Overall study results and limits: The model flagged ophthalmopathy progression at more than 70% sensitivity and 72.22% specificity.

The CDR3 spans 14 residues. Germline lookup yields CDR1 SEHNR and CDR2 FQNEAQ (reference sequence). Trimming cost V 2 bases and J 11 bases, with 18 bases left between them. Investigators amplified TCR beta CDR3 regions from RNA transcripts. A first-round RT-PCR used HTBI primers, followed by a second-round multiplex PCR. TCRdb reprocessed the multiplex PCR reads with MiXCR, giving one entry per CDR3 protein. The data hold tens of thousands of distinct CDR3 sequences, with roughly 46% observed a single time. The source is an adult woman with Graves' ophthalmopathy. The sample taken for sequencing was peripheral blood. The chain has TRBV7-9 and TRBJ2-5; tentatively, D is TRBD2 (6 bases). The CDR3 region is CASSLPGVGEAQYF. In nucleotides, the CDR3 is TGTGCCAGCAGCTTACCGGGAGTGGGGGAGGCACAGTACTTC.